Described below is a single T cell receptor beta chain sequence and its context. Its target antigen remains unknown. No qualities accompany the bases; no much larger clone lies one base away. Library creation used 5' RACE. Sequencer: Illumina HiSeq 2500. The second PCR ran for about 6 to 12 cycles and used a J-beta primer mix along with a sample-barcoded 5' primer. A unique molecular identifier was introduced onto each TCR beta cDNA molecule by a template-switch 5' adaptor carrying 12 random nucleotides. Each sample yielded at least 2.5 million CDR3-containing paired-end reads. First-strand cDNA was synthesized from all RNA with the Mint cDNA synthesis kit, primed by a TRBC-specific oligonucleotide. Following uracil-DNA glycosylase treatment, all cDNA underwent a first 18-cycle PCR with the universal primers M1SS and BC2_uni_R. The study's own analysis went as follows. For normalization, 1 million high-quality reads, each with a distinct molecular identifier, were randomly selected from each sample. Reads with shared molecular identifiers were discarded instead of being binned into consensus sequences. CDR3 identification, clonotype clustering and error correction used MiTCR with a Q25 quality threshold and the strictest error-elimination algorithm. A nonparametric unseen species model with Euler transformation was used to estimate a lower bound on total TCR beta diversity. TCRdb trimmed the raw reads at Q25, called clones with MiXCR and kept productive beta chains. Rows with a matching CDR3 protein are joined into one entry that keeps the most common DNA and genes. The V and J calls and clone size come from TCRdb's table, not from the authors' own analysis. For this sample the table gives 800,000 to 1,300,000 distinct CDR3 sequences, of which almost 25% were detected only once. Around 0.7% of the sample comes from the top ten.

Systemically healthy Caucasian individuals from Russia, about 38 in total and aged roughly 6 to 90 years, were included as donors. Each donor gave ten milliliters of peripheral blood, drawn into EDTA-treated Vacutainer tubes. PBMCs were isolated by Ficoll-Paque density-gradient centrifugation, with at least 7 million obtained per sample. Trizol reagent was used to extract total RNA from PBMCs, with at least 5.5 micrograms per sample. The percentages of naive CD45RAhigh/CD27high T cells were determined by flow cytometry on a PBMC aliquot from every donor. These data are taken from a study of blood T cells in healthy people across ages (dated by TCRdb to between 2015 and 2016). In the study overall: In model experiments, roughly one uniquely barcoded TCR beta cDNA molecule per two T cells was captured by template switching. The study measured age-related changes in TCR beta repertoire diversity using deep sequencing normalized with unique cDNA molecular identifiers. For two donors (one aged 18 to 30 and one aged 80 or older), the study analyzed two additional independent replicas of 1 million unique cDNA reads from the same blood draw. The donors were divided into four age groups: young (average approximately 16 years), middle-aged (about 40), aged (around 59) and long-lived (82).

The paper as a whole reports these results and caveats: Because donor CMV infection status was unknown, age-related changes in expanded clonotypes were potentially confounded. The percentage of naive T cells measured by flow cytometry correlated strongly with observed TCR beta diversity. Estimates of total diversity from one million sequenced T cells were regarded as lower bounds and underestimates. Observed TCR beta diversity per million T cells fell roughly linearly with age, and a significant reduction was already apparent by age approximately 41. Bulk unsorted PBMC profiling prevented conclusive comparison of naive and antigen-experienced compartments. Compared with the aged group, more naive CD4+ T cells, fewer expanded clones and increased TCR diversity were shown by the long-lived group, suggesting age selection.

This same sample was also taken into another study, of T cells of mothers and their children. The second paper further reports: Donors were nine systemically healthy Caucasian individuals: three mothers and their six children. cDNA synthesis consumed the entire amount of extracted RNA, loaded at 1.5 ug RNA in each 15 ul reaction. In the second PCR, the M1S primer added sample barcodes and 2-4 random nucleotides. Over 8 million TCR beta CDR3 reads were obtained for each mother, and 3 million to 3.5 million reads were obtained for each child. Thymic selection shapes the output of TCR recombination in a similar way in related and unrelated pairs, and inherited differences have a minor effect. Normalized repertoire overlap was always slightly but never significantly higher in related than unrelated mother-child pairs. No persistent microchimeric T cell clones were found, with a detection sensitivity of around 100 clones per million clonotypes. Deep NGS was used in the study to compare the TCR beta repertoires of mothers and children and to look for features that separate related mother-child pairs from unrelated individuals. The mean age was roughly 36 +/- 4 years for the mothers and approximately 11 +/- 4 years for the children. After adapter ligation with NEBNext reagents, the libraries were sequenced on Illumina HiSeq 2000 with 100+100 nt paired-end reads. To avoid cross-contamination, the mother libraries and the child libraries were prepared a month apart and sequenced in separate runs. Between roughly 500,000 and 2,300,000 distinct TCR beta clonotypes were identified per donor. Naive TCR beta clonotypes were estimated from low-frequency clonotypes matched to each donor's FACS-determined naive share, without sorting.

This receptor was taken from a girl aged 2-10 years in good health. The sequencing sample was made of blood.

The DNA is as follows: TGTGCCTCGGAGAGGGGGGGATCCTACGAGCAGTACTTC. It encodes CASERGGSYEQYF. Recombination joined TRBV6-6 with TRBJ2-7; the D gene is perhaps TRBD2, from 7 matching bases. The trim is 11 bases for V and 1 base for J, with a gap of 15 bases between the germline ends. Taken from cysteine to phenylalanine, the CDR3 has 13 residues. Kept here is only the CDR3 DNA, which spans 39 bases and is read in frame from base 1. Per the germline V gene (reference sequence), MNHNY is the CDR1 and SVGAGI is the CDR2.